This T cell receptor (beta chain) was captured in a study of cytomegalovirus exposure and HLA in healthy donors. In the study overall: The 666 first-cohort repertoires shared a platform with the roughly 110 validation repertoires, as reported in a later analysis. Findings and caveats of the study: Reportedly, diagnosis of cytomegalovirus status by the classifier showed high specificity and sensitivity.

This clone was picked up a small number of times. What it binds is unknown. Clones were sequenced by immunoSEQ multiplex PCR, and TCRdb holds only the in-frame ones, with some missing. The sample includes 150,000 to 200,000 clones, approximately 89% of them seen just once. The V end was cut by 5 bases, the J end by 0 bases, with 13 bases between. Germline assignment: CDR1 MDHEN and CDR2 SYDVKM. The CDR3 covers 15 residues. The origin of this receptor is a man between 18 and 29 years old in good health and CMV-seropositive. What was sequenced was PBMCs. The V gene is TRBV28, the J gene TRBJ1-2; no reliable D call. The CDR3 is CASSHRDSANYGYTF. CDR3 coding DNA: TGTGCCAGCAGTCACAGAGATTCAGCTAACTATGGCTACACCTTC.